The source of this T cell receptor beta chain is a study of cytomegalovirus exposure and HLA in healthy donors. Germline assignment: CDR1 MGHDK and CDR2 SYGVNS. The CDR3 runs 13 residues. Between the trimmed V and J ends, which lost 4 bases and 4 bases, there was a span of 10 bases. Use of 60 Vbeta and 13 Jbeta primers characterized the PCR. The repertoire was sequenced with immunoSEQ multiplex PCR; TCRdb's copy has only in-frame clones and lacks some. This table holds about 190,000 clones, roughly 74% found once. Sequencing input: PBMCs. This sequence was found in a woman aged 25-40 years in good health and CMV-seropositive. V gene TRBV25-1 combines with J gene TRBJ1-1; D is uncertain. The CDR3, as DNA: TGTGCCAGCAGTGGCCCCCGCGGCACTGAAGCTTTCTTT. It codes for CASSGPRGTEAFF.